This T cell receptor (beta chain) was recovered during a study of cytomegalovirus exposure and HLA in healthy donors. Study background: Approximately 180 million T cells yielded about 120 million unique TCR beta sequences, as an earlier analysis found. Findings and caveats of the study: Earlier results showed most TCR beta V segments being productive about 87% or about 30% of the time. In a later analysis, TCR beta V- and J-gene trimming was associated with a missense DCLRE1C variant.

As concerns this clone: Antigen unknown.

The CDR3 runs 15 residues. V dropped 2 bases and J dropped 6; count of bases not matched to a gene: 10. Germline lookup yields CDR1 SGHAT and CDR2 FQDESV (reference sequence). 60 Vbeta and 13 Jbeta primers were used in PCR. Sequenced by immunoSEQ multiplex PCR; TCRdb stores in-frame clones only, minus some. The table lists approximately 140,000 clones, 60% to 85% of them singletons. Sequencing was performed on PBMCs. The origin of this receptor is a man aged 40-49 years in good health and CMV-seropositive. The chain employs TRBV11-1 and TRBJ2-7; the match to TRBD2 covers 7 bases. As DNA, the CDR3 is TGTGCCAGCAGCTTAAGCTACGGGGGGTGGTCCGAGCAGTACTTC. Its translation: CASSLSYGGWSEQYF.